The entry below gives a single T cell receptor beta chain sequence along with its context. This entry comes from a study of OX40 agonist ivuxolimab in advanced cancers. Looking at the study overall: Dose-escalation patients were diagnosed with hepatocellular carcinoma, melanoma, renal cell cancer or head and neck cancer. Those enrolled were 70% to 85% male, with a mean age of approximately 60 years and ages from roughly 23 to 80.

CDR3 length: 20 amino acids. Losses at the gene ends were 4 bases for V and 1 base for J; bases not matched to a gene: 18. Germline CDR1 is LGHNA and CDR2 is YSLEER. Only in-frame clones appear in the TCRdb table, and some are missing; sequencing was by immunoSEQ multiplex PCR. The table includes 65,000 to 80,000 clones, roughly 80% detected once. Samples were taken at baseline and on day 1 of cycles 4 and 7. The input for sequencing was CD4+ or CD8+ T cells sorted from blood, taken in a trial of the OX40 agonist ivuxolimab. The rearrangement joins TRBV4-3 to TRBJ2-1; 8 nucleotides match TRBD2. The source of this sequence is an adult with an advanced solid tumor such as melanoma, head and neck, liver or kidney cancer. CDR3 DNA sequence: TGCGCCAGCAGCCCTTTAAAACTAGCGGACTACTTCAATTCCTACAATGAGCAGTTCTTC. Its translation: CASSPLKLADYFNSYNEQFF.